These T cell receptor beta chains were read from a single sample in a study of shared clonotypes between healthy human individuals. TCRdb keeps only in-frame clones here, not all; method: immunoSEQ multiplex PCR. The profile shows roughly 1,500,000 clones, 95% to 99% of them singletons. The specimen was naive CD4+ T cells sorted from blood. The origin of the receptors is a man between 25 and 39 years old in good health. CDR3s include the opening cysteine and the closing phenylalanine or tryptophan.

J: TRBJ2-1
V: TRBV29-1
length: 15
CDR3: CSVAASVAGASEQFF

J: TRBJ2-5
V: TRBV19
length: 15
CDR3: CASRERTGVRETQYF

J: TRBJ2-4
V: TRBV7-2
length: 17
CDR3: CASSSRGVGTAKNIQYF

J: TRBJ1-2
V: TRBV10-2
length: 13
CDR3: CASSESRGQGYTF

J: TRBJ2-5
V: TRBV5-6
length: 13
CDR3: CASSLWTQETQYF

J: TRBJ2-3
V: TRBV11-3
length: 15
CDR3: CASSLARPRTDTQYF

J: TRBJ1-5
V: TRBV19
length: 14
CDR3: CASTPTPGGQPQHF

J: TRBJ2-7
V: TRBV7-2
length: 13
CDR3: CASSFRLYYEQYF

J: TRBJ2-1
V: TRBV19
length: 11
CDR3: CASSLLTEQFF

J: TRBJ1-5
V: TRBV10-3
length: 14
CDR3: CAIRAEGERQPQHF

J: TRBJ2-7
V: TRBV6-6
length: 14
CDR3: CASTPVDSSGEQYF

J: TRBJ2-5
V: TRBV5-3
length: 14
CDR3: CARSTSCRRETQYF

J: TRBJ2-7
V: TRBV6-6
length: 13
CDR3: CASSYSAGGEQYF

J: TRBJ2-1
V: TRBV7-2
length: 16
CDR3: CASSLALLNRDNEQFF

J: TRBJ1-4
V: TRBV9
length: 15
CDR3: CASSVDRGGSEKLFF

J: TRBJ2-1
V: TRBV28
length: 16
CDR3: CASRGRASGPHNEQFF

J: TRBJ1-4
V: TRBV5-1
length: 15
CDR3: CASSSTGSTNEKLFF

J: TRBJ1-2
V: TRBV18
length: 15
CDR3: CASSPQNLQGDGYTF

J: TRBJ2-1
V: TRBV28
length: 18
CDR3: CASSPMRAGTNQHNEQFF

J: TRBJ2-1
V: TRBV7-9
length: 16
CDR3: CASSLGVLFSYNEQFF

J: TRBJ2-5
V: TRBV25-1
length: 13
CDR3: CASSPQGAQTQYF

J: TRBJ1-5
V: TRBV28
length: 14
CDR3: CASTPFAGNQPQHF

J: TRBJ2-3
V: TRBV10-3
length: 18
CDR3: CAISESGRLAGSTDTQYF

J: TRBJ2-1
V: TRBV5-1
length: 16
CDR3: CASSDFTGSSYNEQFF

J: TRBJ1-5
V: TRBV5-5
length: 15
CDR3: CASSTDGNSNQPQHF

J: TRBJ2-2
V: TRBV9
length: 16
CDR3: CASSVGLAGGTGELFF

J: TRBJ2-5
V: TRBV5-6
length: 14
CDR3: CASSQTRGGETQYF

J: TRBJ2-3
V: TRBV4-3
length: 16
CDR3: CASSQESPVSTDTQYF